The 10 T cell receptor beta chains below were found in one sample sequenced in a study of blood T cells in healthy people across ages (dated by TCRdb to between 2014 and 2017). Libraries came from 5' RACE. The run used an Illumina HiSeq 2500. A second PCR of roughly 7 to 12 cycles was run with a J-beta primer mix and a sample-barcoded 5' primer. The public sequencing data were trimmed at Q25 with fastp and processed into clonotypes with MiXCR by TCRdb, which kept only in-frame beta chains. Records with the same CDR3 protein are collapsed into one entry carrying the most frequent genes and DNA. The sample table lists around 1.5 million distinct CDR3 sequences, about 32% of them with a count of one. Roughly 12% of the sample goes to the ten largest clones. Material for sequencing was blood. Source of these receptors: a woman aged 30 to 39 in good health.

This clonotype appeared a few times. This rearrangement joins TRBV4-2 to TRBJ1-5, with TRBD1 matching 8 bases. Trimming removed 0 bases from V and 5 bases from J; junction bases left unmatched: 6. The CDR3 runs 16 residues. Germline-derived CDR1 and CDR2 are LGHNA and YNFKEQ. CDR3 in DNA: TGTGCCAGCAGCCAAGACAGACAGGGGATCCATCAGCCCCAGCATTTT. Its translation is CASSQDRQGIHQPQHF.

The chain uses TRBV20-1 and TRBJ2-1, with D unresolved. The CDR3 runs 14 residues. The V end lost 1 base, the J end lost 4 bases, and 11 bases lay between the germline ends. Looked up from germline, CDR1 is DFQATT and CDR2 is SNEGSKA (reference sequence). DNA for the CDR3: TGCAGTGCTAGAGTCAGCCACCCTTACAATGAGCAGTTCTTC. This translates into CSARVSHPYNEQFF.

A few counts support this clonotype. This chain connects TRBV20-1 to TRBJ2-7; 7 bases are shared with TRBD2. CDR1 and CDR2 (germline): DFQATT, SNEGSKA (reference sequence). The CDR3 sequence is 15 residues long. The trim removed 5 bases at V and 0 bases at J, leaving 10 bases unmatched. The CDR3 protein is CSADGGLLSSYEQYF. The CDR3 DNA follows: TGCAGTGCTGACGGGGGACTACTTAGCTCCTACGAGCAGTACTTC.

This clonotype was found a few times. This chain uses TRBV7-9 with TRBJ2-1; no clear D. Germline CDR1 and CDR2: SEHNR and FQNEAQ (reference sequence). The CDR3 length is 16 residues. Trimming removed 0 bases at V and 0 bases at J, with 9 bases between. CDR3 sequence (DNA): TGTGCCAGCAGCTTAGCGGGCGCCCGCTCCTACAATGAGCAGTTCTTC. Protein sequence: CASSLAGARSYNEQFF.

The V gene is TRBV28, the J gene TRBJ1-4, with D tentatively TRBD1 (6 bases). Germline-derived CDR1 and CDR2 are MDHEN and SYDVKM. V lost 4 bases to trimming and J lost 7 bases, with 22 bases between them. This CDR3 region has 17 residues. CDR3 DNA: TGTGCCAGCAGTTCCCACCCTGGGCCTCGGGGGCCTGAAAAACTGTTTTTT. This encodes CASSSHPGPRGPEKLFF.

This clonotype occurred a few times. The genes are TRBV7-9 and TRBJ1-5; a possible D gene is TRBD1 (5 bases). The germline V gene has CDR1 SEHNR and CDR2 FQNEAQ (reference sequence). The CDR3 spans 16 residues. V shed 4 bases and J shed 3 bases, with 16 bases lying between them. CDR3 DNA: TGTGCCAGCAGCTCGGGGGTAGGGACGATCAATCAGCCCCAGCATTTT. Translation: CASSSGVGTINQPQHF.

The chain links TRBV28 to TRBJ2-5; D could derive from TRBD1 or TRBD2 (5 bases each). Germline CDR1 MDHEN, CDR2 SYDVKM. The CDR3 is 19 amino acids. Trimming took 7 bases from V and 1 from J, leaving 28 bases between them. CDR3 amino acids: CASTTIIDSGTPSQETQYF. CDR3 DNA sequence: TGTGCCAGCACTACAATCATAGACAGCGGAACCCCGTCCCAAGAGACCCAGTACTTC.

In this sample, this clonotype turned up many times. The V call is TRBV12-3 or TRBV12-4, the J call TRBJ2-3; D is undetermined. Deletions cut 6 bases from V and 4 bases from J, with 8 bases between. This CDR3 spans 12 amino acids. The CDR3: CASSSRADTQYF. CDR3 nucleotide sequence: TGTGCCAGCAGCTCCCGGGCAGATACGCAGTATTTT.

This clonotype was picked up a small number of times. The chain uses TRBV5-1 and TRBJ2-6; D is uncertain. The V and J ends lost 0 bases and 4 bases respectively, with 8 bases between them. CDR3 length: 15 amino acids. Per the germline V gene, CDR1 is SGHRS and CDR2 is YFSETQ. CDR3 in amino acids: CASSLGDTGANVLTF. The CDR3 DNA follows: TGCGCCAGCAGCTTGGGGGATACCGGGGCCAACGTCCTGACTTTC.

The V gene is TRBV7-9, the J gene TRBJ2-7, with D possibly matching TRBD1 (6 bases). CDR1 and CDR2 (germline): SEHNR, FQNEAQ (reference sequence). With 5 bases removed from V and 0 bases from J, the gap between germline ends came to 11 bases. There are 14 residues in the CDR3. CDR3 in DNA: TGTGCCAGCAGCCAGGGACACCCCTCCTACGAGCAGTACTTC. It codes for CASSQGHPSYEQYF.